This T cell receptor beta chain was sequenced for a study of T cells in Graves' hyperthyroidism and ophthalmopathy. CDR1 is LNHDA, CDR2 SQIVND, per germline (reference sequence). V lost 5 bases to trimming and J lost 2 bases, with 13 bases between them. The CDR3 contains 15 residues. Notes on the study in general: Stable hyperthyroidism and ophthalmopathy were separated using 13 V-J signatures.

This clonotype appeared many times. Its specificity is not known. Researchers amplified the TCR beta CDR3 regions from RNA transcripts. The primer set for the first-round RT-PCR of the TCR CDR3 was HTBI. From the multiplex PCR reads, TCRdb called clonotypes with MiXCR, one entry per CDR3 protein. The sample yields around 250,000 distinct CDR3 sequences, about 17% seen once. Reasons for excluding patients were uncontrolled infection, other autoimmune disease, pregnancy or lactation. The chain carries TRBV19 and TRBJ1-5, with D hard to call. The receptor was isolated from a woman between 18 and 30 years old with Graves' ophthalmopathy. Material: blood. The CDR3: CASSPRRMGNQPQHF. CDR3 DNA sequence: TGTGCCAGTAGTCCACGCCGGATGGGCAATCAGCCCCAGCATTTT. The full variable domain, rest sourced from reference TRBV19 and TRBJ1-5, is DGGITQSPKYLFRKEGQNVTLSCEQNLNHDAMYWYRQDPGQGLRLIYYSQIVNDFQKGDIAEGYSVSREKKESFPLTVTSAQKNPTAFYLCASSPRRMGNQPQHFGDGTRLSIL.